Shown below are 25 T cell receptor beta chains from a single sample sequenced in a study of blood T cell repertoires in COVID-19. Clones were sequenced by immunoSEQ multiplex PCR, and TCRdb holds only the in-frame ones, with some missing. The sample contains roughly 200,000 clones, about 83% of which appear only once. Sequences were obtained from peripheral blood. The receptors come from a woman aged 65 to 85 with active or convalescent COVID-19.

This clone was counted once. CDR3 in amino acids: CASSLTLAGEVTFF. The CDR3 DNA sequence: TGCGCCAGCAGCTTGACACTAGCGGGAGAAGTAACGTTCTTC. The J gene is TRBJ2-1, the V gene TRBV5-1; 11 bases line up with TRBD2. V lost 1 base, J lost 15 bases, and 9 bases stayed unmatched. The germline V gene has CDR1 SGHRS and CDR2 YFSETQ. This CDR3 region has 14 residues. Drawing the rest from reference TRBV5-1 and TRBJ2-1, the complete variable domain is KAGVTQTPRYLIKTRGQQVTLSCSPISGHRSVSWYQQTPGQGLQFLFEYFSETQRNKGNFPGRFSGRQFSNSRSEMNVSTLELGDSALYLCASSLTLAGEVTFFGPGTRLTVL.

This sequence joins TRBV6-6 and TRBJ1-5; no firm D call. This CDR3 is built from 15 residues. Germline lookup yields CDR1 MNHNY and CDR2 SVGAGI (reference sequence). V was cut by 7 bases and J by 4 bases, with 17 bases left in between. CDR3 region: CASTYEAAGNQPQHF. The CDR3 DNA reads as TGTGCCAGCACCTACGAGGCCGCCGGGAATCAGCCCCAGCATTTT.

The chain employs TRBV9 and TRBJ2-1; 8 bases agree with TRBD2. Per the germline V gene, CDR1 is SGDLS and CDR2 is YYNGEE. The CDR3 loop spans 15 amino acids. The junction had 10 bases not matched to a gene; V was cut back by 2 bases and J by 9 bases. Written as DNA, the CDR3 is TGTGCCAGCAGCGTTTCCCCGGGAGGGTGGGGTGAGCAGTTCTTC. Translated, it gives CASSVSPGGWGEQFF.

This clone was seen only a few times. The chain links TRBV12-5 to TRBJ1-2, with D tentatively TRBD1 (5 bases). The germline V gene encodes CDR1 LGHNT and CDR2 FRNRAP. The CDR3 has 17 residues. V was trimmed by 4 bases and J by 4 bases, leaving 22 bases between them. The CDR3 bases are TGTGCTAGTGGTTCCTACGGGGGGTCGGGAGCAGTCTATGGCTACACCTTC. Protein product: CASGSYGGSGAVYGYTF.

CDR3 nucleotides: TGTGCCAGTAGTCCCGGAGGACAGGATAGCAATCAGCCCCAGCATTTT. This translates into CASSPGGQDSNQPQHF. V usage is TRBV19 and J usage is TRBJ1-5; TRBD1 matches at 7 bases. This CDR3 has 16 amino acids. From germline, CDR1 is LNHDA and CDR2 SQIVND (reference sequence). Trimming cost V 5 bases and J 0 bases; bases outside gene matches: 7. Full variable domain (missing parts from reference TRBV19 and TRBJ1-5): DGGITQSPKYLFRKEGQNVTLSCEQNLNHDAMYWYRQDPGQGLRLIYYSQIVNDFQKGDIAEGYSVSREKKESFPLTVTSAQKNPTAFYLCASSPGGQDSNQPQHFGDGTRLSIL.

This clone showed up just once. The gene calls are TRBV7-8 and TRBJ2-5; 7 nucleotides line up with TRBD2. V lost 5 bases and J lost 6; bases outside the gene matches: 21. The CDR3 consists of 18 residues. Germline lookup yields CDR1 SGHVS and CDR2 FQNEAQ. The CDR3 region is CASSPNAVGGLRSKTQYF. The CDR3 region has the DNA TGTGCCAGCAGCCCTAACGCGGTGGGAGGGTTGAGGAGCAAGACCCAGTACTTC.

The chain links TRBV7-9 to TRBJ2-1; TRBD2 matches at 7 bases. There are 14 residues in the CDR3. Trimming took 2 bases from V and 5 from J; bases not matched to a gene: 3. Germline V gene data show CDR1 as SEHNR and CDR2 as FQNEAQ (reference sequence). Written as DNA, the CDR3 is TGTGCCAGCAGCTTAACTAGCGCTAACAATGAGCAGTTCTTC. This gives the protein CASSLTSANNEQFF.

This clone appeared a single time. Within the sample, other DNA sequences also encode this same CDR3. V gene TRBV11-3 combines with J gene TRBJ2-3; TRBD1 is a possible D gene (6 bases). The V end was cut by 5 bases, the J end by 4 bases, with 13 bases between. The CDR3 runs 14 residues. Germline CDR1 SGHNT, CDR2 YENEEA. The CDR3 spells CASSPGGGADTQYF. The CDR3 DNA is TGTGCCAGCAGCCCAGGTGGGGGCGCAGATACGCAGTATTTT.

The V and J genes are TRBV6-1 and TRBJ1-5, with a possible D match to TRBD1 (5 bases). With 3 bases removed from V and 0 bases from J, the gap between germline ends came to 9 bases. This CDR3 spans 15 amino acids. Germline CDR1 MNHNS, CDR2 SASEGT. CDR3 region: CASSETDYSNQPQHF. The CDR3 DNA follows: TGTGCCAGCAGTGAGACAGATTATAGCAATCAGCCCCAGCATTTT.

V and J are TRBV6-4 and TRBJ2-3, with 8 bases identical to TRBD1. Trimming removed 2 bases from V and 4 bases from J; junction bases left unmatched: 8. Germline V gene sequence: CDR1 MRHNA, CDR2 SNTAGT. CDR3 length: 16 residues. This CDR3 reads CASSDKSGRGPDTQYF. As DNA, the CDR3 is TGTGCCAGCAGTGACAAGTCGGGCAGGGGGCCAGATACGCAGTATTTT.

This clone was seen a handful of times. The chain links TRBV19 to TRBJ1-2; no definite D call. Trimming removed 8 bases at V and 2 bases at J, with 12 bases between. CDR3 length: 13 residues. Looked up from germline, CDR1 is LNHDA and CDR2 is SQIVND (reference sequence). For the CDR3, the DNA is TGTGCCAGTCATCGGGAGAAGAACTATGGCTACACCTTC. Amino acid sequence: CASHREKNYGYTF. The entire variable domain, with the rest obtained from reference TRBV19 and TRBJ1-2, is as follows: DGGITQSPKYLFRKEGQNVTLSCEQNLNHDAMYWYRQDPGQGLRLIYYSQIVNDFQKGDIAEGYSVSREKKESFPLTVTSAQKNPTAFYLCASHREKNYGYTFGSGTRLTVV.

The chain's CDR3 is CASSSSGGSYNEQFF. CDR3 bases: TGTGCCAGCAGTTCCAGCGGGGGCTCCTACAATGAGCAGTTCTTC. The chain recombines TRBV28 with TRBJ2-1; 8 bases map to TRBD2. The CDR3 is 15 amino acids. The trim removed 4 bases at V and 0 bases at J, leaving 2 bases unmatched. Per the germline V gene, CDR1 is MDHEN and CDR2 is SYDVKM.

The J gene is TRBJ2-3, the V gene TRBV5-5; TRBD2 agrees at 8 bases. V shed 0 bases and J 0 bases; nucleotides not matched to a gene: 6. This CDR3 contains 17 residues. Germline values: CDR1 SGHKS, CDR2 YYEKEE (reference sequence). The CDR3: CASSLESASGSTDTQYF. In DNA form, the CDR3 reads TGTGCCAGCAGCTTGGAGTCGGCTAGCGGGAGCACAGATACGCAGTATTTT.

The table lists this clone with a count of one. The CDR3 protein is CASSYGQNTEAFF. CDR3 coding DNA: TGTGCCAGCAGTTATGGACAGAACACTGAAGCTTTCTTT. The chain combines TRBV6-2 or TRBV6-3 with TRBJ1-1, with a possible D match to TRBD1 (5 bases). Trimming removed 3 bases at V and 1 base at J, with 6 bases between. The CDR3 runs 13 residues. Germline V lookup: CDR1 MNHEY, CDR2 SVGEGT.

The chain recombines TRBV2 with TRBJ2-3; no clear D gene. This CDR3 is 15 amino acids long. The germline gives CDR1 SNHLY, CDR2 FYNNEI. The V gene lost 4 bases and the J gene lost 0 bases, with 11 bases spanning the gap. The CDR3 sequence: CASSGRRSSTDTQYF. CDR3 bases: TGTGCCAGCAGTGGTCGGAGATCTAGCACAGATACGCAGTATTTT. The whole variable domain, filled in from reference TRBV2 and TRBJ2-3, reads EPEVTQTPSHQVTQMGQEVILRCVPISNHLYFYWYRQILGQKVEFLVSFYNNEISEKSEIFDDQFSVERPDGSNFTLKIRSTKLEDSAMYFCASSGRRSSTDTQYFGPGTRLTVL.

V is TRBV11-2 and J is TRBJ1-4; 7 nucleotides line up with TRBD1. The CDR3 is 16 amino acids. The germline gives CDR1 SGHAT, CDR2 FQNNGV. With 5 bases clipped from V and 0 bases from J, the junction kept 6 bases outside the gene matches. CDR3 sequence (DNA): TGTGCCAGCAGCATAGGACAGGTTGCAACTAATGAAAAACTGTTTTTT. Amino acid sequence: CASSIGQVATNEKLFF.

Concerning this clone: One end of the junction fails to match germline, which may point to a read error. The chain employs TRBV7-7 and TRBJ2-3; possible D gene TRBD2, 6 bases. The CDR3 loop spans 16 amino acids. CDR1 SSHAT and CDR2 FNYEAQ come from the germline V gene (reference sequence). The CDR3: CASSLGVGGTEDTQYF. The CDR3 DNA sequence: TGTGCTAGCAGCTTAGGAGTTGGCGGGACGGAAGATACGCAGTATTTT.

V is TRBV5-5 and J is TRBJ2-3, with a tentative D call TRBD1 (6 bases). The V end lost 0 bases, the J end lost 3 bases, and 17 bases lay between the germline ends. The CDR3 consists of 17 residues. Looked up from germline, CDR1 is SGHKS and CDR2 is YYEKEE (reference sequence). Here the CDR3 reads CASSLGQVWGRTDTQYF. The CDR3 bases are TGTGCCAGCAGCTTGGGACAGGTTTGGGGTAGGACAGATACGCAGTATTTT.

This chain's CDR3 is CASDGTPHSYEQYF. Here the CDR3 DNA reads TGTGCCAGCGACGGGACTCCTCACTCCTACGAGCAGTACTTC. The chain is built from TRBV28 and TRBJ2-7, with D possibly matching TRBD2 (6 bases). The germline V gene encodes CDR1 MDHEN and CDR2 SYDVKM. CDR3 length equals 14 residues. The V and J ends lost 8 bases and 0 bases respectively, with 14 bases between them.

V and J are TRBV28 and TRBJ1-5, with TRBD1 as a possible D gene (5 bases). V lost 8 bases to trimming and J lost 3 bases, with 14 bases between them. Per germline, CDR1 MDHEN and CDR2 SYDVKM. The CDR3 totals 14 residues. DNA of the CDR3: TGTGCCAGCGGGATCACAGGAAACAATCAGCCCCAGCATTTT. Translated, it gives CASGITGNNQPQHF.

The V call is TRBV11-2, the J call TRBJ1-2, with 8 bases identical to TRBD1. CDR3 size: 15 residues. The J segment lost 6 bases and the V segment lost 0 bases, leaving 6 bases of the junction unmatched. CDR1 and CDR2 from the germline V gene are SGHAT and FQNNGV. Here the CDR3 reads CASSLELDRANGYTF. CDR3 sequence (DNA): TGTGCCAGCAGCTTAGAATTGGACAGGGCGAATGGCTACACCTTC. Together with reference TRBV11-2 and TRBJ1-2, the CDR3 gives the full variable domain: EAGVAQSPRYKIIEKRQSVAFWCNPISGHATLYWYQQILGQGPKLLIQFQNNGVVDDSQLPKDRFSAERLKGVDSTLKIQPAKLEDSAVYLCASSLELDRANGYTFGSGTRLTVV.

The genes are TRBV7-3 and TRBJ2-1; weak D call: TRBD1 (5 bases). Between the trimmed V and J ends, which lost 5 bases and 7 bases, there was a span of 12 bases. Germline V gene lookup returns CDR1 SGHTA and CDR2 FQGTGA. The CDR3 consists of 13 residues. CDR3 DNA sequence: TGTGCCAGCAGCACAGGACGGCCGAATGAGCAGTTCTTC. Encoded protein: CASSTGRPNEQFF.

To note about this clone: The same CDR3 also results from other DNA sequences found in this sample. The chain is built from TRBV18 and TRBJ2-5, with D tentatively TRBD2 (5 bases). Trimming pared 1 base from V and 5 bases from J, leaving 5 bases between. The CDR3 has 12 residues. Per germline, CDR1 KGHSH and CDR2 LQKENI. CDR3 nucleotide sequence: TGTGCCAGCTCACCACGCGGGGAGACCCAGTACTTC. Residues: CASSPRGETQYF. The full variable domain, in which reference TRBV18 and TRBJ2-5 provide the parts outside the CDR3, is NAGVMQNPRHLVRRRGQEARLRCSPMKGHSHVYWYRQLPEEGLKFMVYLQKENIIDESGMPKERFSAEFPKEGPSILRIQQVVRGDSAAYFCASSPRGETQYFGPGTRLLVL.

The chain is built from TRBV7-8 and TRBJ2-7; 8 bases match TRBD1. CDR1 SGHVS and CDR2 FQNEAQ come from the germline V gene. With 2 bases clipped from V and 3 bases from J, the junction kept 3 bases outside the gene matches. The CDR3 runs 14 residues. The CDR3 bases are TGTGCCAGCAGCTTATCACAGGGGGGCTACGAGCAGTACTTC. Amino acids: CASSLSQGGYEQYF.

The chain carries TRBV7-2 and TRBJ2-4; 11 bases line up with TRBD2. Losses at the gene ends were 3 bases for V and 9 bases for J; bases not matched to a gene: 7. Germline assignment: CDR1 SGHTA and CDR2 FQGNSA. There are 15 residues in the CDR3. The CDR3 region has the DNA TGTGCCAGCAGCTTTAGCGGGAGGGCCTTGGGCATTCAGTACTTC. This gives the protein CASSFSGRALGIQYF.